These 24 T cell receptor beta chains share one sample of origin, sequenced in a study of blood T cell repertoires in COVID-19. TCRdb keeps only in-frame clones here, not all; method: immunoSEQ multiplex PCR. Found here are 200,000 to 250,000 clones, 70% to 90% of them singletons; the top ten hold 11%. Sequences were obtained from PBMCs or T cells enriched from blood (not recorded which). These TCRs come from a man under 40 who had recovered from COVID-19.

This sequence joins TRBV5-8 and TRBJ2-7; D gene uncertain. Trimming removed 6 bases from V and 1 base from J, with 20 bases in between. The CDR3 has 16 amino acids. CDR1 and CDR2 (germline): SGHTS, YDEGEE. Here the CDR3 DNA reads TGTGCCAGCACCAATCGTGACAACCGGAAGTCCTACGAGCAGTACTTC. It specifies CASTNRDNRKSYEQYF.

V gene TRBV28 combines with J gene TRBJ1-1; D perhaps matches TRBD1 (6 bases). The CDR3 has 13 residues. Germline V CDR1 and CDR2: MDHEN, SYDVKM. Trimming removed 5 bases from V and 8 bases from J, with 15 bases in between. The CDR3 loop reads CASSVQRDREAFF. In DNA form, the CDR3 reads TGTGCCAGCAGTGTTCAACGTGACAGGGAAGCTTTCTTT. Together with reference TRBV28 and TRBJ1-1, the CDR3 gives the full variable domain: DVKVTQSSRYLVKRTGEKVFLECVQDMDHENMFWYRQDPGLGLRLIYFSYDVKMKEKGDIPEGYSVSREKKERFSLILESASTNQTSMYLCASSVQRDREAFFGQGTRLTVV.

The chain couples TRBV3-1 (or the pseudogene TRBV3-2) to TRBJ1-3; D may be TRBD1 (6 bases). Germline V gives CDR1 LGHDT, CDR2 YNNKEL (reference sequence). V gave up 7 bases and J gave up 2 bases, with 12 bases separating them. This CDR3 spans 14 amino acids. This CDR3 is CASTITGTGNTIYF. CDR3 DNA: TGTGCCAGCACCATAACAGGGACTGGAAACACCATATATTTT.

CDR3 in amino acids: CSAREAGEFFF. CDR3 DNA sequence: TGCAGTGCTAGAGAAGCGGGAGAATTCTTCTTC. This chain joins TRBV20-1 and TRBJ2-1, with TRBD2 matching over 8 bases. This CDR3 spans 11 amino acids. Germline assignment: CDR1 DFQATT and CDR2 SNEGSKA (reference sequence). V lost 0 bases, J lost 16 bases, and 5 bases stayed unmatched.

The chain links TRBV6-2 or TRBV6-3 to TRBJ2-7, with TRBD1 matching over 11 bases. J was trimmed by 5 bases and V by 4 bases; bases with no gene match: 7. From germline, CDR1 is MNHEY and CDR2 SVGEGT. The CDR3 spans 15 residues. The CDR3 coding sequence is TGTGCCAGCAGTTCCGCGGGACAGGGGGAGCACGAGCAGTACTTC. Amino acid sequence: CASSSAGQGEHEQYF.

This CDR3 reads CSSGTRNTGELFF. CDR3 DNA sequence: TGCAGCTCAGGGACTAGAAACACCGGGGAGCTGTTTTTT. The rearrangement uses TRBV29-1 and TRBJ2-2, with 8 nucleotides matching TRBD2. V lost 8 bases, J lost 2 bases, and 4 bases stayed unmatched. CDR1 is SQVTM and CDR2 is ANQGSEA in the germline V gene. The CDR3 is made up of 13 amino acids.

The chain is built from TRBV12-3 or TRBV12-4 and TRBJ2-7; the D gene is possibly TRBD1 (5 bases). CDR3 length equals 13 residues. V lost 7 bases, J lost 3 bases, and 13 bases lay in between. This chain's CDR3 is CASTLGALYEQYF. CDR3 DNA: TGTGCCAGCACCCTAGGGGCCCTCTACGAGCAGTACTTC.

CDR3 residues: CASSQDRWGGPLEQYF. The CDR3 DNA reads as TGCGCCAGCAGCCAAGATCGGTGGGGGGGGCCCCTCGAGCAGTACTTC. V and J are TRBV4-3 and TRBJ2-7, with D perhaps matching TRBD2 (7 bases). Trimming removed 0 bases at V and 6 bases at J, with 18 bases between. The CDR3 is made up of 16 amino acids. The germline gives CDR1 LGHNA, CDR2 YSLEER.

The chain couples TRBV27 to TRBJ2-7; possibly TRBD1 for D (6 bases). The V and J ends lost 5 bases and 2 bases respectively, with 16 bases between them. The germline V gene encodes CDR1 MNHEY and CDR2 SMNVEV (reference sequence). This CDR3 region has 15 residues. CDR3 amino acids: CASSHGTGITYEQYF. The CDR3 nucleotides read TGTGCCAGCAGTCACGGAACAGGGATCACCTACGAGCAGTACTTC.

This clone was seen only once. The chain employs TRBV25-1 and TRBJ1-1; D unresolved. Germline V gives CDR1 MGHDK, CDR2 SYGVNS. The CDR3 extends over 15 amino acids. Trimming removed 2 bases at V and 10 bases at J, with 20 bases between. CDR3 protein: CASSEQEGILRGAFF. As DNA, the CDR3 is TGTGCCAGCAGTGAACAGGAAGGTATATTGCGGGGAGCTTTCTTT. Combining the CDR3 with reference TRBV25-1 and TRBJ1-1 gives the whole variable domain EADIYQTPRYLVIGTGKKITLECSQTMGHDKMYWYQQDPGMELHLIHYSYGVNSTEKGDLSSESTVSRIRTEHFPLTLESARPSHTSQYLCASSEQEGILRGAFFGQGTRLTVV.

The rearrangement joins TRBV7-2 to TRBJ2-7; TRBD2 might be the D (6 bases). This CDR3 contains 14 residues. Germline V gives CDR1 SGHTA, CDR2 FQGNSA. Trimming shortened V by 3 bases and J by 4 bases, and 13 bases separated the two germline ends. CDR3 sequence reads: CASSLGGSEYEQYF. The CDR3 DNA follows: TGTGCCAGCAGCTTGGGGGGATCTGAGTACGAGCAGTACTTC. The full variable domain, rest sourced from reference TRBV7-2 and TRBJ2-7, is GAGVSQSPSNKVTEKGKDVELRCDPISGHTALYWYRQSLGQGLEFLIYFQGNSAPDKSGLPSDRFSAERTGGSVSTLTIQRTQQEDSAVYLCASSLGGSEYEQYFGPGTRLTVT.

The CDR3 sequence: CASSSDLTSEQPNTGELFF. CDR3 nucleotide sequence: TGTGCCAGCAGCTCCGATTTGACTAGCGAACAACCGAACACCGGGGAGCTGTTTTTT. The chain employs TRBV7-9 and TRBJ2-2; the match to TRBD2 covers 8 bases. Germline CDR1 SEHNR, CDR2 FQNEAQ (reference sequence). V dropped 4 bases and J dropped 0; count of bases not matched to a gene: 13. The CDR3 is 19 residues long.

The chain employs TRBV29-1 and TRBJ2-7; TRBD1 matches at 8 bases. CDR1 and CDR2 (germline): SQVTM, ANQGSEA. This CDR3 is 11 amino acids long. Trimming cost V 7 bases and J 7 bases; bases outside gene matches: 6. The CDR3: CSAQGVREQYF. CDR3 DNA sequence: TGCAGCGCACAGGGGGTTCGTGAGCAGTACTTC.

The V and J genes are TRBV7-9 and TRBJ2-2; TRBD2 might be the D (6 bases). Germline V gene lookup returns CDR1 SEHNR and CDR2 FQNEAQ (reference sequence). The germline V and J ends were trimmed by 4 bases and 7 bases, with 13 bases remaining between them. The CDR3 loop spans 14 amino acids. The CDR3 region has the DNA TGTGCCAGCAGCTCCTCTACGGGAGTCGGGGAGCTGTTTTTT. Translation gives CASSSSTGVGELFF.

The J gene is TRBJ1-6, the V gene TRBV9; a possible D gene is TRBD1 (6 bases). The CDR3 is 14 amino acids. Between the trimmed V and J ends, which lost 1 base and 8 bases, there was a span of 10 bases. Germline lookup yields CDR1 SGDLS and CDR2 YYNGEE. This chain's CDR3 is CASSVTGKDSPLHF. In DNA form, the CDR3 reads TGTGCCAGCAGCGTAACAGGGAAAGATTCACCCCTCCACTTT.

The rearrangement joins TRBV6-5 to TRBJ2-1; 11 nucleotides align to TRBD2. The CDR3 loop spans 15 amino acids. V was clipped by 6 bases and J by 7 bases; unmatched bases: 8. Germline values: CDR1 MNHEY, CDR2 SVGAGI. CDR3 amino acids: CASSRVAGGGNEQFF. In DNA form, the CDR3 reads TGTGCCAGCAGCAGGGTAGCGGGAGGGGGGAATGAGCAGTTCTTC.

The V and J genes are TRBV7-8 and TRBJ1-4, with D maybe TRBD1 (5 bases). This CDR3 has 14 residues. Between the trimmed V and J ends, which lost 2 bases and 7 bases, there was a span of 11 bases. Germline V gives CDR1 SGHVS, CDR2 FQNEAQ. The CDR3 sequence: CASSLFDSGEKLFF. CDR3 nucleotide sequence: TGTGCCAGCAGCTTATTCGACAGTGGTGAAAAACTGTTTTTT.

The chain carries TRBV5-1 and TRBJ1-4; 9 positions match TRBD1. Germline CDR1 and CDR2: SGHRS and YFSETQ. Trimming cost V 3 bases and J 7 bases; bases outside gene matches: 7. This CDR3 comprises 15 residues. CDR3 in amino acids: CASSSYRGRGEKLFF. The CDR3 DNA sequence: TGCGCCAGCAGCTCCTACAGGGGGCGCGGTGAAAAACTGTTTTTT. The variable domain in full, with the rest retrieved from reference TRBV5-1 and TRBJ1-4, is KAGVTQTPRYLIKTRGQQVTLSCSPISGHRSVSWYQQTPGQGLQFLFEYFSETQRNKGNFPGRFSGRQFSNSRSEMNVSTLELGDSALYLCASSSYRGRGEKLFFGSGTQLSVL.

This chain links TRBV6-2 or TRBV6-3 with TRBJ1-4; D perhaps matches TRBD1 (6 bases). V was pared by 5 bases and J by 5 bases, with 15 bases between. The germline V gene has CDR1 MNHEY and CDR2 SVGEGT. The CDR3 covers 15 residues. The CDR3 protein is CASSPIRGPNEKLFF. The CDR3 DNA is TGTGCCAGCAGTCCGATCAGGGGACCGAATGAAAAACTGTTTTTT.

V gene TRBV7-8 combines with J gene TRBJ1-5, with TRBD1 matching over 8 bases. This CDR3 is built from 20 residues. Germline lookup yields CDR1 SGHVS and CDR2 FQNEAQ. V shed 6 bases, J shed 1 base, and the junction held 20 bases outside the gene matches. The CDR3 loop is CASSLMRDRSDWASNQPQHF. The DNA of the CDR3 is TGTGCCAGCAGTCTAATGCGGGACAGGTCGGATTGGGCGAGCAATCAGCCCCAGCATTTT.

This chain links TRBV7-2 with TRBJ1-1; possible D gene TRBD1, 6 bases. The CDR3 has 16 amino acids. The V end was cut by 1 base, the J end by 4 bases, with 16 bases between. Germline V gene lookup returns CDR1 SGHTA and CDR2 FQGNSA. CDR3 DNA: TGTGCCAGCAGCTTAGAATCAGGGGTTCCGAGCACTGAAGCTTTCTTT. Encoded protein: CASSLESGVPSTEAFF.

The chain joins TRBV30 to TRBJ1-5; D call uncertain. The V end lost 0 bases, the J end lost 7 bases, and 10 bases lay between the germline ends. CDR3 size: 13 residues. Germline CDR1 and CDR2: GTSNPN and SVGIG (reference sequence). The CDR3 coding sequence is TGTGCCTGGAGTGTACTAGGAGACCAGCCCCAGCATTTT. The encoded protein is CAWSVLGDQPQHF.

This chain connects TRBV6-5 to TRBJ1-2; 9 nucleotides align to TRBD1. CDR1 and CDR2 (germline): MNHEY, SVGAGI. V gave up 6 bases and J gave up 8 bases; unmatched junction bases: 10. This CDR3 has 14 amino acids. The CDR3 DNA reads TGTGCCAGCAGCTACAGGGGGCCAGGAGTAGGCTACACCTTC. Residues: CASSYRGPGVGYTF.

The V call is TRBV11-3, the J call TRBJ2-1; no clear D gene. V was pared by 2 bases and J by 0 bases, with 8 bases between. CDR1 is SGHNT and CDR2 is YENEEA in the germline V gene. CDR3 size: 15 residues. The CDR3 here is CASSLRGSSYNEQFF. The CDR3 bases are TGTGCCAGCAGCTTAAGAGGAAGCTCCTACAATGAGCAGTTCTTC.